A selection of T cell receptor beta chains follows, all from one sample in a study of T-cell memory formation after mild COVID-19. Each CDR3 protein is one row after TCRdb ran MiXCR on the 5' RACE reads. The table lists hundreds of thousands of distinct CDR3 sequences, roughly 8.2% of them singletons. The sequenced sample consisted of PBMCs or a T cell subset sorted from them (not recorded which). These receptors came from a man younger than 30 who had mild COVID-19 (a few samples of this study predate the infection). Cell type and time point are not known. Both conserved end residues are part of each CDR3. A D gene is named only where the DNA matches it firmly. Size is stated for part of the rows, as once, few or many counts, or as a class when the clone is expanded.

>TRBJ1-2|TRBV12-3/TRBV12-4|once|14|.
TGTGCCAGCAGTTTACGGGGCATTGGCTATGGCTACACCTTC
CASSLRGIGYGYTF
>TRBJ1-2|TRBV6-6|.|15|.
TGTGCCAGCAGTTACTCATCGCTAGCTAACTATGGCTACACCTTC
CASSYSSLANYGYTF
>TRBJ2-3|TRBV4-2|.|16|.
TGTGCCAGCAGCCAAGAAGACAGACCTAGCACAGATACGCAGTATTTT
CASSQEDRPSTDTQYF
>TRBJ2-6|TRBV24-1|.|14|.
TGTGCCACCAGTAATAGAGCCGGGGCCAACGTCCTGACTTTC
CATSNRAGANVLTF
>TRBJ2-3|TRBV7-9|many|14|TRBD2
TGTGCCAGCAGCTGGGAGGGAAGCACAGATACGCAGTATTTT
CASSWEGSTDTQYF
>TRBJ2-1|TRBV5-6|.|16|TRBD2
TGTGCCAGCAGCTCGAAGAGACTAGCGGGGTACAATGAGCAGTTCTTC
CASSSKRLAGYNEQFF
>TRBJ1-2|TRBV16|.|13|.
TGTGCCAGCACCGGATATTCTGGCTATGGCTACACCTTC
CASTGYSGYGYTF
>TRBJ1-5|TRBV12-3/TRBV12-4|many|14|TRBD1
TGTGCCAGCAGGGGACAGGGGGACAATCAGCCCCAGCATTTT
CASRGQGDNQPQHF
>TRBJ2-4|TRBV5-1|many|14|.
TGCGCCAGCAGCTTCGGGGCGGAGAGAAACATTCAGTACTTC
CASSFGAERNIQYF
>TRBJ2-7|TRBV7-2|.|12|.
TGTGCCAGCAGTCTAACCCAGGTGGAGCAGTACTTC
CASSLTQVEQYF
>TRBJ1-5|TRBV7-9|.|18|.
TGTGCCAGCAGCTTAGCCCCTTTGGGATCTTATAGCAATCAGCCCCAGCATTTT
CASSLAPLGSYSNQPQHF
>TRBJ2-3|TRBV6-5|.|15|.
TGTGCCAGCAGCTTACAAGGACACCGCACAGATACGCAGTATTTT
CASSLQGHRTDTQYF
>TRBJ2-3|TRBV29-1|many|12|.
TGCAGCGTTGAAGCGGCGAGTGATACGCAGTATTTT
CSVEAASDTQYF
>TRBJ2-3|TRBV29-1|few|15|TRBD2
TGCAGCGTGAGGGAGACTAGCGGCTACACAGATACGCAGTATTTT
CSVRETSGYTDTQYF
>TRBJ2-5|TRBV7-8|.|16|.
TGTGCCAGCACCATGATGGTGGGGCCGCGGCAAGAGACCCAGTACTTC
CASTMMVGPRQETQYF
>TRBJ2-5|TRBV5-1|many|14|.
TGCGCCAGCAGCTTGGTAGGGGTTGGGGAGACCCAGTACTTC
CASSLVGVGETQYF
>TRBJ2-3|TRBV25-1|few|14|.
TGTGCCAGCAGTGGCATGATGGGGCGAGGTACGCAGTATTTT
CASSGMMGRGTQYF
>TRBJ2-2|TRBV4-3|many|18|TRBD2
TGCGCCAGCAGCCAAATTACTGGGACTAGCGGCGGTGGCGGGGAGCTGTTTTTT
CASSQITGTSGGGGELFF
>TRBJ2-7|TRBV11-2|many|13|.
TGTGCCAGCACCACGTGGGGGGCCTACGAGCAGTACTTC
CASTTWGAYEQYF
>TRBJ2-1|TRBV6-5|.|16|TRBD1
TGTGCCAGCAGTTACAAGGGACAGGGCATCTACAATGAGCAGTTCTTC
CASSYKGQGIYNEQFF
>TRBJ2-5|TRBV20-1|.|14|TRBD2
TGCAGTGCTCACAAGCGGGGGGCCCTGGAGACCCAGTACTTC
CSAHKRGALETQYF
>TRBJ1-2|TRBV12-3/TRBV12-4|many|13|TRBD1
TGTGCCAGCAGCCGCACCGCAGGGGGCGGCTACACCTTC
CASSRTAGGGYTF
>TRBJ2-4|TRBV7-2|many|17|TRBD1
TGTGCCAGCAGCTTAGCGCAGGGACAGGGGGCCAAAAACATTCAGTACTTC
CASSLAQGQGAKNIQYF
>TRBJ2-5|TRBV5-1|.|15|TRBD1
TGCGCCAGCAGCTCCCGGACAGGGGAGCAAGAGACCCAGTACTTC
CASSSRTGEQETQYF
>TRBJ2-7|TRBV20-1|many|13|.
TGCAGTGCTAGTTCCCCGGTGTCCTACGAGCAGTACTTC
CSASSPVSYEQYF
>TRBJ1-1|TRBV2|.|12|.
TGTGCCAGCAATTATGGGAGGACTGAAGCTTTCTTT
CASNYGRTEAFF
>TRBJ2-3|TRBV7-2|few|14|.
TGTGCCAGCAGCTTAGTCACCTTCACAGATACGCAGTATTTT
CASSLVTFTDTQYF
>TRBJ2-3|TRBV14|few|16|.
TGTGCCAGCAGCCAAGCCCCCAGGGGAACGGCAGATACGCAGTATTTT
CASSQAPRGTADTQYF
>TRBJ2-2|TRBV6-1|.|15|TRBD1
TGTGCCAGCAGTCGGACAGGGGATACCACCGGGGAGCTGTTTTTT
CASSRTGDTTGELFF
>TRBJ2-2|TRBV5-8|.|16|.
TGTGCCAGCAGCTTGGCTCGGGGGCGCGGCACCGGGGAGCTGTTTTTT
CASSLARGRGTGELFF
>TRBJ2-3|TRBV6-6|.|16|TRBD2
TGTGCCAGCAGTCTGACAGCGGGGGCCAGGGGAGATACGCAGTATTTT
CASSLTAGARGDTQYF
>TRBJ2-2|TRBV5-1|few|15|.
TGCGCCAGCAGCCCCTTCAGCGCGAACACCGGGGAGCTGTTTTTT
CASSPFSANTGELFF
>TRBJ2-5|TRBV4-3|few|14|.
TGCGCCAGCAGCCCCTCCAGGGCCCAAGAGACCCAGTACTTC
CASSPSRAQETQYF
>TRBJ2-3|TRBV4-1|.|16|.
TGCGCCAGCAGCCTCAGGGTTTCGCACGGATCAGATACGCAGTATTTT
CASSLRVSHGSDTQYF
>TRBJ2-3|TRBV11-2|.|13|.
TGTGCCAGCAGCTGGGGGCTTGGAGATACGCAGTATTTT
CASSWGLGDTQYF
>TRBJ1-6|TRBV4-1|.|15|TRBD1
TGCGCCAGCAGCCAGAGACAGGGTGCGGGTTCACCCCTCCACTTT
CASSQRQGAGSPLHF
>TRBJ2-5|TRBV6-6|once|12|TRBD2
TGTGCCACTGCGGGGGGTGGAGAGACCCAGTACTTC
CATAGGGETQYF
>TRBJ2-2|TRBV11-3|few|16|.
TGTGCCAGCAGCTTAAGCAGGGGCGAGGGCACCGGGGAGCTGTTTTTT
CASSLSRGEGTGELFF
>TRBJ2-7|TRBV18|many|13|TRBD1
TGTGCCAGCCGGGACAGGTCATCCTACGAGCAGTACTTC
CASRDRSSYEQYF
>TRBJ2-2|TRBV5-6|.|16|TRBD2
TGTGCCAGCAGCTTGCTTGCTAGCGGTAACACCGGGGAGCTGTTTTTT
CASSLLASGNTGELFF
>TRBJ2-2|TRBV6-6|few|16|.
TGTGCCAGCAGTTACTCGTACAAGAGTACAACCGGGGAGCTGTTTTTT
CASSYSYKSTTGELFF
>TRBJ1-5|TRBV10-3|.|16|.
TGTGCCATCAGTGAGTCGGGCAGGGCTTACAATCAGCCCCAGCATTTT
CAISESGRAYNQPQHF
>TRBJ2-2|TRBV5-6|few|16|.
TGTGCCAGCAGCGGCCAGGGACCGCATCCCACCGGGGAGCTGTTTTTT
CASSGQGPHPTGELFF
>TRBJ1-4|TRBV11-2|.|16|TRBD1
TGTGCCAGCAGCTTAGCCTGGGACAGGGATCTTGAAAAACTGTTTTTT
CASSLAWDRDLEKLFF
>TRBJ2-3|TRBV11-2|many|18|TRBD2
TGTGCCAGCAGCGCCGCTAGCGGGGGGGGCTTGGGCACAGATACGCAGTATTTT
CASSAASGGGLGTDTQYF
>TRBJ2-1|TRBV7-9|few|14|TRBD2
TGTGCCAGCAGCTTTTTGGTAGCGGGGTATGAGCAGTTCTTC
CASSFLVAGYEQFF
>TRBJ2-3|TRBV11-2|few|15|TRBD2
TGTGCCAGCAGCCAGAGCGGGGGGGCAGGCGATACGCAGTATTTT
CASSQSGGAGDTQYF
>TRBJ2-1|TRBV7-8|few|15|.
TGTGCCAGCAGCCCTTACCTAAGCTCCTACAATGAGCAGTTCTTC
CASSPYLSSYNEQFF
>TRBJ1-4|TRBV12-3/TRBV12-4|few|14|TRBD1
TGTGCCAGCAGCTCGGGACAGGGTAATGAAAAACTGTTTTTT
CASSSGQGNEKLFF
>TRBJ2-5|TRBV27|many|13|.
TGTGCCAGCAGAGACGGAGACCAAGAGACCCAGTACTTC
CASRDGDQETQYF
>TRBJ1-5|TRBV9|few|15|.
TGTGCCAGCAGCGTAGGACCCACAAATAATCAGCCCCAGCATTTT
CASSVGPTNNQPQHF
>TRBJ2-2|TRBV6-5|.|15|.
TGTGCCAGCAGTTACTCGATCCTAAGCACCGGGGAGCTGTTTTTT
CASSYSILSTGELFF
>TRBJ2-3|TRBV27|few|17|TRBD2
TGTGCCAGCAAACGCCCGGGACTAGCGGGACTCACAGATACGCAGTATTTT
CASKRPGLAGLTDTQYF
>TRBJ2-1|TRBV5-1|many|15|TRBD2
TGTGCCAGCAGCTTAGTTGCGGGGGGATACAATGAGCAGTTCTTC
CASSLVAGGYNEQFF
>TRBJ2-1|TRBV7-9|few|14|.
TGTGCCAGCAGCTTAGTTGACAGCTACAATGAGCAGTTCTTC
CASSLVDSYNEQFF
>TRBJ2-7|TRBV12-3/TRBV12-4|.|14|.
TGTGCCAGCAGTTTAGCAGCAGGGTACTACGAGCAGTACTTC
CASSLAAGYYEQYF
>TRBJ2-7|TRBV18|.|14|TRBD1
TGTGCCAGCTCACCTTCGGGACAGGGCTACGAGCAGTACTTC
CASSPSGQGYEQYF
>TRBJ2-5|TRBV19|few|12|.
TGTGCCAGTAACCGACGGGGGGAGACCCAGTACTTC
CASNRRGETQYF
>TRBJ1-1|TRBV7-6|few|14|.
TGTGCCAGCAGCCCAAAAATGGACAAGCCTGAAGCTTTCTTT
CASSPKMDKPEAFF